This TCR beta chain originates from a study of cytomegalovirus exposure and HLA in healthy donors (dated by TCRdb to between 2016 and 2019). About the investigation overall: An earlier analysis of 587 of the donors reported over 250 Gb of sequence data and 100 million to 120 million unique TCR beta sequences obtained from about 179 million T cells. An early release that covered roughly 600 HLA-typed donors contained approximately 300 gigabases of sequencing data and 70 million to 100 million unique TCR sequences. Among the approximately 430 genotyped donors, about 83% belonged to the genetic ancestry cluster associated with self-reported Caucasian donors. The study aimed to test whether cataloging public T cell receptors could reveal signatures of past pathogen exposure. The study used immunosequencing to profile the T cell repertoires of 666 subjects and linked those repertoires to cytomegalovirus serostatus. Besides the first cohort of approximately 670 subjects, a separate validation cohort made up of over 100 different subjects was used. To predict cytomegalovirus infection status, the study combined high-throughput TCR immunosequencing, statistical association of individual TCRs with disease status, and machine learning. In a later analysis, previously published TCR beta repertoires from fewer than 750 donors were re-analyzed and high-resolution HLA genotyping was added so that TCR occurrence patterns could be studied. Rather than drawing on any new phenotypic data, the later analysis identified candidate immune exposures from TCR beta sequences and the way those sequences occurred across donors. An earlier analysis of several hundred of the donors applied high-throughput TCR beta sequencing to assess whether each TCR beta V gene segment acted as functional or pseudogenic. Donor age, sex, ethnicity and CMV serostatus were compiled alongside the repertoire data. A later genetic analysis used genome-wide SNP genotypes for 398 of the 666 donors, treating that subset as a discovery cohort. All discovery cohort repertoires had been generated on a single sequencing platform. HLA typing covered class I and class II loci at four-digit resolution. Typing coverage differed by locus: A, B, C, DRB1 and DQB1 were typed in roughly 620-630 donors, DQA1 in roughly 510, DPA1 in 600 to 610, and DPB1 in approximately 450. About five DR-DQ haplotypes were treated as single units for association and clustering because of strong linkage in the cohort. Among some 410 genotyped donors of the cohort, an average of approximately 220,000 unique TCR beta nucleotide sequences was sequenced per donor, of which about 19% were non-productive. Study-level results and caveats: Strong co-occurrence of HLA alleles, especially DR and DQ, made assigning TCR associations to individual alleles difficult. According to a later genetic analysis, donors in an Asian-associated ancestry cluster had fewer N-insertions in productive TCRs than the roughly 670-donor mean. The only immune exposure information available for the cohort was CMV serostatus. A total of 150 to 200 TCR beta chains were listed by the study as associated with cytomegalovirus. Correlated functional status among segregating V segments might reflect linkage disequilibrium, but an unknown experimental factor could not be ruled out. An earlier analysis of some 560 of the donors showed that most TCR beta V segments appeared in productive rearrangements either about 87% or about 30% of the time, which broadly matched IMGT annotations. According to a later analysis, TCR association rates differed among HLA loci, with DRB1 alleles showing the most associated TCRs and HLA-C alleles showing the fewest. In vitro tests confirmed that a few of the cytomegalovirus-associated TCR beta chains recognize cytomegalovirus antigens. In both the original and validation cohorts, the classifier was reported to diagnose cytomegalovirus status with high specificity and sensitivity. The sequencing pipeline was judged likely to have produced a cluster of highly shared sequence variants as a technical artifact. The authors suggested that the approach could potentially be generalized to other disease states and immunological phenotypes. According to a later analysis, most CMV-associated TCR beta chains appeared to be HLA-restricted, and the HLA associations seemed to be driven largely by CMV exposure. Because HLA typing was unavailable for some donors at each locus, only the typed subset was used in association tests. Over 15 rarely observed V segments, including chromosome 9 orphons, were excluded from the earlier analysis of almost 600 of the donors because counts were too low. An association between a missense DCLRE1C variant and V-gene and J-gene trimming of TCR beta chains was found in a later genetic analysis and replicated in an independent cohort. Across donors, most TCR sequences were observed very rarely, whereas some public TCRs were present in many individuals. A later analysis associated 16,951 TCR beta sequences with specific HLA alleles at a false discovery rate of 0.05. In a later analysis, several top co-occurrence clusters were reported to appear linked to parvovirus B19, influenza, CMV and Epstein-Barr virus. The cohort was sequenced for TCR beta chains only, and without alpha or paired-chain data the features that could be detected were limited. Because the 87-base-pair reads could not distinguish some IMGT-functional V segments, including TRBV6-2 and TRBV6-3, those segments were excluded. In a later analysis, HLA-associated TCR beta chains were found to be more clonally expanded and to have lower generation probabilities than equally common non-associated chains. Presence/absence analyses assumed roughly uniform sequencing depth across donors, an assumption that may not hold. A further reported finding was that TCR beta sequences accurately predicted the HLA-A and HLA-B alleles for most subjects in the first cohort.

V is cut back by 7 bases and J by 3 bases, with 6 bases in the junction unmatched. In the germline V gene, CDR1 corresponds to MDHEN and CDR2 to SYDVKM. The CDR3 starts with the cysteine, ends with the phenylalanine, and has 14 residues. This entry keeps only the CDR3 DNA: 42 bases, framed from base 1. Library generation was performed with the immunoSEQ multiplex PCR assay. A mixture of 60 forward primers for TCR Vbeta segments and 13 reverse primers for TCR Jbeta segments was used in the multiplex PCR. The CDR3 region of rearranged TCR beta genes was amplified from genomic DNA by a multiplex PCR assay. The amplified TCR beta libraries were sequenced on the Illumina HiSeq System as 87-base-pair reads. Per the original workflow: Across the 640 or so repertoires, a later analysis counted around 80 million unique TCR beta chains, 8.5 million to 12 million of which were shared by at least two donors. A nearest-neighbor algorithm error-corrected the raw reads and collapsed the reads into unique sequences, merging closely related sequences to remove PCR and sequencing errors. V, D and J gene segments were assigned by aligning CDR3 sequences to IMGT reference sequences. For a sequence to be retained, at least a six-nucleotide match to both a V gene segment and a J gene segment was required. Rearrangements were called productive when the CDR3 lacked stop codons and stayed in frame with V and J; all others were non-productive. Following IMGT convention, CDR3 was defined as the stretch from the second conserved V-encoded cysteine up to the conserved J-encoded phenylalanine. Sequences without an unambiguous match to a single V gene segment were excluded from the earlier analysis of a few hundred of the donors. In an earlier analysis of approximately 560 of the donors, a V segment was called functional when productive rearrangements were above 56.7%, and segregating when the standard deviation between donors exceeded 5%. A statistical classification framework was built to diagnose cytomegalovirus status from the catalog of TCR beta chain sequences. A later analysis assigned V and J genes by comparing TCR nucleotide sequences with IMGT/GENE-DB human TR gene sequences. Using the TCRdist pipeline, a later analysis assigned CDR3 sequences along with most-parsimonious VDJ recombination scenarios. A later analysis defined each TCR beta chain by its CDR3 amino acid sequence plus V-gene family, and excluded reads lacking a unique V-gene family. As a way to deal with suspected cross-contamination and a sequencing artifact, a later analysis dropped roughly 600 nucleotide sequences that were highly shared and had low generation probability. A later analysis calculated a clonal expansion index for each public chain from normalized within-repertoire ranks of inferred template counts. Generation probabilities in a later analysis came from a VDJ recombination model fitted to out-of-frame rearrangements, and those results were checked against IGoR. In a later analysis, TCR-TCR, TCR-HLA and TCR-CMV co-occurrence was scored with hypergeometric tests, and a repertoire-size bias correction was applied to TCR pairs. In a later analysis, false discovery rates were estimated by permuting HLA or CMV assignments 20 times. A later analysis grouped co-occurring TCRs with DBSCAN, adding TCRdist sequence similarity when clustering within HLA-allele-positive subsets. Repertoires with fewer than 30,000 or more than 120,000 public chains, plus five repertoires with anomalous nucleotide sharing, were excluded from co-occurrence clustering. This immuneACCESS table, as held by TCRdb, lists in-frame sequences with V and J called but not all clones. Of the missing ones, under half trace to an unresolved V gene in checked studies; the others have no known cause. D and trimming were read from the DNA, whereas the V and J calls and clone size are those reported in that table. The sample has 85,000 to 120,000 clones on record, about two thirds of them singletons. The top ten clonotypes cover about 0.84% of the sample.

Notes on this clone: The specificity of this receptor is unknown. Per-base qualities were not stored, and no clone one base away is much larger.

In total, just over 650 healthy bone marrow donors made up the cohort. At the time of sampling, every cohort member was nominally healthy, though immune exposures that went unrecorded were likely present. The donor was CMV seronegative and belonged to the group of several hundred seronegative cohort members. Each donor provided a peripheral blood sample, and peripheral blood mononuclear cells were used for TCR beta sequencing. Genomic DNA extraction from the blood cell samples was performed with the Qiagen DNeasy Blood Extraction Kit. This clonotype originated in a boy aged 10-17 years in good health and CMV-seronegative. The sequenced sample was PBMCs. The chain is encoded by TRBV28 joined to TRBJ2-1; 7 bases in the junction line up with TRBD2. The nucleotides are TGTGCCAGCACCCAAGCGGGACTCTACAATGAGCAGTTCTTC. It specifies CASTQAGLYNEQFF.